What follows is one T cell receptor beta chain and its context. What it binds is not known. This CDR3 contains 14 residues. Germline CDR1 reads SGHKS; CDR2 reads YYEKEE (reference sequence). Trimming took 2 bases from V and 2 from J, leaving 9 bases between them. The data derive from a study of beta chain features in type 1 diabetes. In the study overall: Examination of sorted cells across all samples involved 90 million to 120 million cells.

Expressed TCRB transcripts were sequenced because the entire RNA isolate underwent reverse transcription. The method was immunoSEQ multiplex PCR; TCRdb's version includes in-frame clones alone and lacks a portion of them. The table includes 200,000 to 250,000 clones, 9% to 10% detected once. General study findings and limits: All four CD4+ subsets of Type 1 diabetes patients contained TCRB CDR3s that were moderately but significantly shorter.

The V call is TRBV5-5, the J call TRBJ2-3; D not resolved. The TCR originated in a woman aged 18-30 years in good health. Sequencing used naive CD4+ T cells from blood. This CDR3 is CASSFSRNTDTQYF. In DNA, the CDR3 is TGTGCCAGCAGCTTCTCCAGGAACACAGATACGCAGTATTTT.